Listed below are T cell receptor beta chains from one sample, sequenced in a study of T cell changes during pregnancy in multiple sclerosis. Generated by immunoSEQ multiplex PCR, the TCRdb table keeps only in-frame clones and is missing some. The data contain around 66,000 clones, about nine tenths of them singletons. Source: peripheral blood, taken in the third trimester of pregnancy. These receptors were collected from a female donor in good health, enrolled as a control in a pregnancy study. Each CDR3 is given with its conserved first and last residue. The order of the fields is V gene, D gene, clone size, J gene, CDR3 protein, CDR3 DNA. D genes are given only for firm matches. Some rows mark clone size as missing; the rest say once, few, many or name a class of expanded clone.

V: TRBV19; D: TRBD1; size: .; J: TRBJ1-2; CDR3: CASSMVDRKGYTF; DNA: TGTGCCAGTAGTATGGTGGACAGGAAGGGCTACACCTTC
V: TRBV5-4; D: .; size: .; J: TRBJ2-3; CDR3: CASRSRASGTDTQYF; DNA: TGTGCCAGCAGGTCACGGGCCTCGGGAACAGATACGCAGTATTTT
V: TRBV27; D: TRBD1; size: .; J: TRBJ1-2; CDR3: CASSLRTGSYGYTF; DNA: TGTGCCAGCAGTTTGCGGACAGGCTCCTATGGCTACACCTTC
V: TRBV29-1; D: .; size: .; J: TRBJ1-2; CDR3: CSVEEIYGYTF; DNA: TGCAGCGTTGAGGAGATCTATGGCTACACCTTC
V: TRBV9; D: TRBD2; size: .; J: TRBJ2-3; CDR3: CASSVAGGRLDTQYF; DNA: TGTGCCAGCAGCGTAGCGGGGGGGCGATTAGATACGCAGTATTTT
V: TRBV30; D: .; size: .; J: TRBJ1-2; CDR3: CAWSQVTPNYGYTF; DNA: TGTGCCTGGAGCCAAGTGACACCTAACTATGGCTACACCTTC
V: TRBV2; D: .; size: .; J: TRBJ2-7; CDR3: CASSSWGDEQYF; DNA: TGTGCCAGCAGTAGCTGGGGCGACGAGCAGTACTTC
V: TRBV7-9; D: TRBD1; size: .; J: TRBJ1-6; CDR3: CASSSGTGQGSPLHF; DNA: TGTGCCAGCAGCTCCGGGACAGGGCAAGGGTCACCCCTCCACTTT
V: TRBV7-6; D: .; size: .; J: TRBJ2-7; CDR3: CASSLGTNEQYF; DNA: TGTGCCAGCAGCTTAGGAACTAACGAGCAGTACTTC
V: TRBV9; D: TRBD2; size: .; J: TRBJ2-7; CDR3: CASSVSLAEGEQYF; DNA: TGTGCCAGCAGCGTAAGCCTAGCGGAGGGGGAGCAGTACTTC
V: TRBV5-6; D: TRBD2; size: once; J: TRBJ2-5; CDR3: CASSLWTSGGKETQYF; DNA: TGTGCCAGCAGCCTCTGGACTAGCGGGGGGAAAGAGACCCAGTACTTC
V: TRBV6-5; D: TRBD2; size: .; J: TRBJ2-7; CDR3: CASSYSTSGGYYEQYF; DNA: TGTGCCAGCAGTTACTCGACTAGCGGGGGCTATTACGAGCAGTACTTC
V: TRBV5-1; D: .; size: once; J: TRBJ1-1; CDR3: CASSTGQMNTEAFF; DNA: TGCGCCAGCAGCACTGGACAGATGAACACTGAAGCTTTCTTT
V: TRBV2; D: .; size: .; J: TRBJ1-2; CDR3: CASEGTSYGYTF; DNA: TGTGCCAGCGAGGGAACCAGCTATGGCTACACCTTC
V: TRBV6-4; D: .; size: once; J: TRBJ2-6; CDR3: CASSDPQGSGANVLTF; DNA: TGTGCCAGCAGTGACCCACAGGGTTCCGGGGCCAACGTCCTGACTTTC
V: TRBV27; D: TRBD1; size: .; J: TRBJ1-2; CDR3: CASSSVGTDYGYTF; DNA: TGTGCCAGCAGTTCGGTTGGGACAGACTATGGCTACACCTTC
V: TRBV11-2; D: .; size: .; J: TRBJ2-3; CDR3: CASSFWEDTKTDTQYF; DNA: TGTGCCAGCAGTTTTTGGGAGGACACAAAAACAGATACGCAGTATTTT
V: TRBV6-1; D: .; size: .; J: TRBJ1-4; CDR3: CASSSSGGYEKLFF; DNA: TGTGCCAGCAGTTCCAGCGGGGGATACGAAAAACTGTTTTTT
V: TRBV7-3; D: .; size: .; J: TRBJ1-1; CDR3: CASSWGGGATDTEAFF; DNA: TGTGCCAGTAGCTGGGGAGGGGGGGCTACGGACACTGAAGCTTTCTTT
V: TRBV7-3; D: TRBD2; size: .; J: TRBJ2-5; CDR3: CASSLTSGGAHETQYF; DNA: TGTGCCAGCAGCTTAACTAGCGGGGGGGCTCATGAGACCCAGTACTTC
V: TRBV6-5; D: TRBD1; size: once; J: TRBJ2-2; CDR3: CASSWDRNTGELFF; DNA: TGTGCCAGCAGTTGGGACAGGAACACCGGGGAGCTGTTTTTT
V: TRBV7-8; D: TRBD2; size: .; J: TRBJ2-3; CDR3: CASSADGLAGAGGFISTDTQYF; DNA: TGTGCCAGCAGCGCGGACGGACTAGCGGGGGCCGGGGGGTTTATAAGCACAGATACGCAGTATTTT
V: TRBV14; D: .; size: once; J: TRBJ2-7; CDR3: CASSPGGIYEQYF; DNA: TGTGCCAGCAGCCCGGGTGGTATTTACGAGCAGTACTTC
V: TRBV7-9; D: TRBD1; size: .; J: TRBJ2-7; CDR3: CASSPTGGPNYEQYF; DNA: TGTGCCAGCAGCCCTACAGGGGGCCCGAACTACGAGCAGTACTTC
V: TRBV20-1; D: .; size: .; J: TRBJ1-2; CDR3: CSARQGYTF; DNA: TGCAGTGCTAGACAGGGCTACACCTTC
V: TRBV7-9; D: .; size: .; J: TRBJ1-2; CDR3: CASSFLGGQGGYTF; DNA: TGTGCCAGCAGCTTTCTCGGGGGGCAGGGTGGCTACACCTTC
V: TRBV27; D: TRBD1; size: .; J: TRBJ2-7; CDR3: CASSLLARGYEQYF; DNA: TGTGCCAGCAGTTTATTGGCCAGGGGGTACGAGCAGTACTTC
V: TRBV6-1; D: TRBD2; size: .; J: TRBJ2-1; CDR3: CASTISGGTYNEQFF; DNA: TGTGCCAGCACCATCAGCGGGGGAACCTACAATGAGCAGTTCTTC
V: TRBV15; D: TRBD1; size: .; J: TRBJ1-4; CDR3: CATSSGDRGWEEKLFF; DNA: TGTGCCACCAGCAGCGGGGACAGGGGGTGGGAGGAAAAACTGTTTTTT
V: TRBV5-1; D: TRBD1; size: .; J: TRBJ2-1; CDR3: CASSSQGAKGEQFF; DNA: TGCGCCAGCAGCTCACAGGGGGCCAAGGGTGAGCAGTTCTTC
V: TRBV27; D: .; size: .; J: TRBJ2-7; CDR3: CASYSSSYEQYF; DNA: TGTGCCAGCTACTCAAGCTCCTACGAGCAGTACTTC
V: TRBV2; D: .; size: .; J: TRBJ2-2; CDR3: CASSAGTGELFF; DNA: TGTGCCAGCAGTGCGGGCACCGGGGAGCTGTTTTTT